Listed below are T cell receptor beta chains from one sample, sequenced in a study of blood T cell repertoires in COVID-19. Repertoires were generated with immunoSEQ multiplex PCR, while TCRdb's copy carries only in-frame clones and drops some. The sample has roughly 380,000 clones; roughly nine tenths are singletons. The sample consisted of peripheral blood. These receptors were collected from an older woman with COVID-19, enrolled during active disease. CDR3s include the opening cysteine and the closing phenylalanine or tryptophan. Fields, in order: CDR3 DNA, CDR3 protein, V gene, clone size, D gene, J gene, CDR3 length. A D gene is named only where the DNA matches it firmly. For some rows the clone size is stated as once, few or many, or as a class when expanded; others skip it.

CDR3nt: TGTGCCATCTCCAGGGGGATTGGCAATCAGCCCCAGCATTTT
CDR3aa: CAISRGIGNQPQHF
v_gene: TRBV14
abundance: -
d_gene: TRBD1
j_gene: TRBJ1-5
len: 14

CDR3nt: TGTGCCAGCAGCGAGTTGAACCCCCCGGCTAACTATGGCTACACCTTC
CDR3aa: CASSELNPPANYGYTF
v_gene: TRBV16
abundance: -
d_gene: -
j_gene: TRBJ1-2
len: 16

CDR3nt: TGTGCCAGCAGCTCCTCAGGAGGGTCTGGACTCCCTGGAAACACCATATATTTT
CDR3aa: CASSSSGGSGLPGNTIYF
v_gene: TRBV9
abundance: -
d_gene: -
j_gene: TRBJ1-3
len: 18

CDR3nt: TGTGCCAGCAGCCCAAAGGGGGTATCCACAGGGGCCAACGTCCTGACTTTC
CDR3aa: CASSPKGVSTGANVLTF
v_gene: TRBV5-6
abundance: -
d_gene: -
j_gene: TRBJ2-6
len: 17

CDR3nt: TGTGCCAGCACCCTGGGGACAGGAGGCCCCTATGGCTACACCTTC
CDR3aa: CASTLGTGGPYGYTF
v_gene: TRBV6-5
abundance: -
d_gene: TRBD1
j_gene: TRBJ1-2
len: 15

CDR3nt: TGTGCCAGCAGCCGACAGGGGGCGGGCACTGAAGCTTTCTTT
CDR3aa: CASSRQGAGTEAFF
v_gene: TRBV6-5
abundance: -
d_gene: TRBD1
j_gene: TRBJ1-1
len: 14

CDR3nt: TGTGCCAGTAGTATAGTCCCGACAGGGGCTAACTATGGCTACACCTTC
CDR3aa: CASSIVPTGANYGYTF
v_gene: TRBV19
abundance: -
d_gene: TRBD1
j_gene: TRBJ1-2
len: 16

CDR3nt: TGTGCCAGCAGCTTAGGACAGTTAAACAATGAGCAGTTCTTC
CDR3aa: CASSLGQLNNEQFF
v_gene: TRBV14
abundance: -
d_gene: -
j_gene: TRBJ2-1
len: 14

CDR3nt: TGTGCCAGCAGTTTAGGGCCAACGCAGTATTTT
CDR3aa: CASSLGPTQYF
v_gene: TRBV12-3/TRBV12-4
abundance: -
d_gene: -
j_gene: TRBJ2-3
len: 11

CDR3nt: TGTGCCAGCAGTGAAATGTTCGCCCGGGATGGCTACACCTTC
CDR3aa: CASSEMFARDGYTF
v_gene: TRBV25-1
abundance: -
d_gene: -
j_gene: TRBJ1-2
len: 14

CDR3nt: TGTGCCAGCAGTGCCGGGACAGGGGATGAGAAGTACTTC
CDR3aa: CASSAGTGDEKYF
v_gene: TRBV12-3/TRBV12-4
abundance: -
d_gene: TRBD1
j_gene: TRBJ2-7
len: 13

CDR3nt: TGTGCCAGCAGCCCGAGGGCGGGGGCAGGGGCCAACGTCCTGACTTTC
CDR3aa: CASSPRAGAGANVLTF
v_gene: TRBV11-3
abundance: -
d_gene: -
j_gene: TRBJ2-6
len: 16

CDR3nt: TGTGCCAGCAGTGAATCGGGCGGGGGATTAACAGATACGCAGTATTTT
CDR3aa: CASSESGGGLTDTQYF
v_gene: TRBV6-1
abundance: -
d_gene: TRBD2
j_gene: TRBJ2-3
len: 16

CDR3nt: TGTGCCAGCAGTCTAGGACTGAACATGAACACTGAAGCTTTCTTT
CDR3aa: CASSLGLNMNTEAFF
v_gene: TRBV2
abundance: few
d_gene: -
j_gene: TRBJ1-1
len: 15

CDR3nt: TGTGCCAGTAGTCCACTAACTGGTAGCATTCAGTACTTC
CDR3aa: CASSPLTGSIQYF
v_gene: TRBV19
abundance: -
d_gene: -
j_gene: TRBJ2-4
len: 13

CDR3nt: TGTGCCAGCAGTCTCCCGTCCCCCAGGGACAATGAGCAGTTCTTC
CDR3aa: CASSLPSPRDNEQFF
v_gene: TRBV27
abundance: -
d_gene: -
j_gene: TRBJ2-1
len: 15

CDR3nt: TGTGCCAGCAGCGTGGGCAGCCAGTCCTACAATGAGCAGTTCTTC
CDR3aa: CASSVGSQSYNEQFF
v_gene: TRBV9
abundance: -
d_gene: -
j_gene: TRBJ2-1
len: 15

CDR3nt: TGCGCCAGCAGTGATAGTCCAACTAATGAAAAACTGTTTTTT
CDR3aa: CASSDSPTNEKLFF
v_gene: TRBV10-2
abundance: once
d_gene: -
j_gene: TRBJ1-4
len: 14

CDR3nt: TGTGCCAGTAGCTTGTCGCGCAGGGTGACCGGGGAGCTGTTTTTT
CDR3aa: CASSLSRRVTGELFF
v_gene: TRBV19
abundance: -
d_gene: -
j_gene: TRBJ2-2
len: 15

CDR3nt: TGTGCCAGCAGCTTACTAGCGGGGGGGAAGGATACGCAGTATTTT
CDR3aa: CASSLLAGGKDTQYF
v_gene: TRBV5-6
abundance: once
d_gene: TRBD2
j_gene: TRBJ2-3
len: 15

CDR3nt: TGTGCCAGCAGTAGGACAGGGGATAGGGGCAATCAGCCCCAGCATTTT
CDR3aa: CASSRTGDRGNQPQHF
v_gene: TRBV27
abundance: -
d_gene: TRBD1
j_gene: TRBJ1-5
len: 16

CDR3nt: TGCACCAGCAGCCAAGATCAGGACACTGAAGCTTTCTTT
CDR3aa: CTSSQDQDTEAFF
v_gene: TRBV1
abundance: -
d_gene: -
j_gene: TRBJ1-1
len: 13